Below are 18 T cell receptor beta chains sequenced from a single sample in a study of T cell responses to AZD1222 COVID-19 vaccine. Generated by immunoSEQ multiplex PCR, the TCRdb table keeps only in-frame clones and is missing some. The data contain under 110,000 clones, 90% of them singletons. This sample comprised peripheral blood, obtained 28 days after the second AZD1222 dose. These receptors all come from an adult who received the AZD1222 COVID-19 vaccine.

V gene TRBV19 combines with J gene TRBJ1-4; 7 bases match TRBD1. CDR1 is LNHDA, CDR2 SQIVND, per germline (reference sequence). The CDR3 loop spans 14 amino acids. J lost 15 bases, V lost 4 bases, and 14 bases had no gene match. This CDR3 reads CASSNRDSLLRLFF. In nucleotides, the CDR3 is TGTGCCAGTAGTAACCGGGACAGTCTCCTTCGTTTGTTTTTT.

The rearrangement uses TRBV13 and TRBJ2-4; 8 bases are shared with TRBD2. CDR3 length: 17 amino acids. The germline CDR1 and CDR2 sequences are PRHDT and FYEKMQ (reference sequence). V shed 4 bases and J 1 base; nucleotides not matched to a gene: 9. CDR3 sequence (DNA): TGTGCCAGCAGCTCTCGGGAGGGAGTATGGGCCAAAAACATTCAGTACTTC. Translation gives CASSSREGVWAKNIQYF.

V usage is TRBV30 and J usage is TRBJ2-7, with D unresolved. CDR1 GTSNPN and CDR2 SVGIG come from the germline V gene (reference sequence). There are 12 residues in the CDR3. The V gene lost 2 bases and the J gene lost 2 bases, with 7 bases spanning the gap. The CDR3 nucleotides read TGTGCCTGGAGTCCCAATACCTACGAGCAGTACTTC. The encoded protein is CAWSPNTYEQYF.

The CDR3 reads CAWISPLRLPNTEAFF. CDR3 coding DNA: TGTGCCTGGATTTCACCCCTCCGGCTCCCGAACACTGAAGCTTTCTTT. This chain connects TRBV30 to TRBJ1-1; D is unresolved. The CDR3 contains 16 residues. Trimming pared 4 bases from V and 1 base from J, leaving 19 bases between. Germline CDR1 and CDR2: GTSNPN and SVGIG (reference sequence).

This sequence joins TRBV7-8 and TRBJ2-1; 8 bases align to TRBD2. Germline V lookup: CDR1 SGHVS, CDR2 FQNEAQ. V was clipped by 2 bases and J by 5 bases; unmatched bases: 5. The CDR3 length is 15 residues. The CDR3 DNA follows: TGTGCCAGCAGCTTAAGCGGGGGATTCAACAATGAGCAGTTCTTC. Protein: CASSLSGGFNNEQFF. Based on the CDR3 plus reference TRBV7-8 and TRBJ2-1, the full variable domain is GAGVSQSPRYKVAKRGQDVALRCDPISGHVSLFWYQQALGQGPEFLTYFQNEAQLDKSGLPSDRFFAERPEGSVSTLKIQRTQQEDSAVYLCASSLSGGFNNEQFFGPGTRLTVL.

The CDR3 nucleotides read TGTGCCAGCAGCTTGACAGGGACCTTCACAGATACGCAGTATTTT. It codes for CASSLTGTFTDTQYF. The J gene is TRBJ2-3, the V gene TRBV7-3, with 7 bases matching TRBD1. The ends lost 3 bases at V and 2 bases at J; junction bases unmatched: 5. Looked up from germline, CDR1 is SGHTA and CDR2 is FQGTGA. The CDR3 is 15 residues long.

Notes on this clone: This same CDR3 is encoded by further DNA sequences in the sample. V gene TRBV19 combines with J gene TRBJ1-1; D uncertain. The ends were cut back, 6 bases at V and 2 bases at J, with 4 bases in the middle. This CDR3 spans 11 amino acids. Germline lookup yields CDR1 LNHDA and CDR2 SQIVND (reference sequence). Here the CDR3 DNA reads TGTGCCAGTAGCTCAAACACTGAAGCTTTCTTT. Translation gives CASSSNTEAFF.

The DNA for the CDR3 is TGTGCCAGCAGTTACTCCGGGACAGGGTCCCACGAGCAGTACTTC. As protein: CASSYSGTGSHEQYF. This chain links TRBV6-2 or TRBV6-3 with TRBJ2-7; 9 nucleotides align to TRBD1. The length of the CDR3 is 15 residues. The V gene's germline CDR1 is MNHEY and CDR2 SVGEGT. Trimming removed 0 bases from V and 5 bases from J; junction bases left unmatched: 5.

The chain's CDR3 is CASSQETDTEAFF. CDR3 nucleotides: TGTGCCAGCAGCCAAGAAACTGACACTGAAGCTTTCTTT. The J gene is TRBJ1-1, the V gene TRBV14, with D hard to call. The CDR3 spans 13 residues. Trimming pared 0 bases from V and 3 bases from J, leaving 5 bases between. Germline V gene sequence: CDR1 SGHDN, CDR2 FVKESK.

This clone was seen only once. This chain links TRBV7-2 with TRBJ2-1, with D uncertain. The V gene's germline CDR1 is SGHTA and CDR2 FQGNSA. The CDR3 runs to 13 residues. Trimming stripped 1 base from V and 9 bases from J, with 10 bases between. CDR3 sequence reads: CASSLGVLPEQFF. CDR3 nucleotide sequence: TGTGCCAGCAGCTTAGGGGTTCTCCCTGAGCAGTTCTTC.

The chain's CDR3 is CASSVTGLAGEQFF. CDR3 bases: TGTGCCAGCAGCGTTACGGGACTAGCAGGCGAGCAGTTCTTC. The chain has TRBV7-8 and TRBJ2-1, with 9 bases lining up with TRBD2. From germline, CDR1 is SGHVS and CDR2 FQNEAQ. The CDR3 consists of 14 residues. V gave up 5 bases and J gave up 10 bases; unmatched junction bases: 9.

V usage is TRBV24-1 and J usage is TRBJ2-5; 8 nucleotides agree with TRBD2. Germline CDR1 KGHDR, CDR2 SFDVKD. CDR3 length: 12 amino acids. V shed 3 bases and J 9 bases; nucleotides not matched to a gene: 2. The CDR3 DNA reads as TGTGCCACCAGTGATACCGGGAGGGCCCAGTACTTC. This translates into CATSDTGRAQYF.

The count of this clone is one. V and J are TRBV10-3 and TRBJ2-3, with TRBD1 identical over 8 bases. After removal of 5 bases from V and 2 bases from J, the junction contained 6 bases not matched to a gene. The germline CDR1 and CDR2 sequences are ENHRY and SYGVKD. The CDR3 loop spans 15 amino acids. The CDR3 is CAISSQGADTDTQYF. The CDR3 DNA follows: TGTGCCATCAGTTCCCAGGGGGCTGACACAGATACGCAGTATTTT.

The chain carries TRBV11-3 and TRBJ1-2; D possibly corresponds to TRBD1 (5 bases). Per germline, CDR1 SGHNT and CDR2 YENEEA. The V end was cut by 8 bases, the J end by 0 bases, with 16 bases between. The CDR3 runs 15 residues. The CDR3 DNA reads as TGTGCCAGCCCCAGGACAAAACCCGCTAACTATGGCTACACCTTC. Protein: CASPRTKPANYGYTF.

The chain uses TRBV7-2 and TRBJ1-6; the D is unclear. This CDR3 is built from 15 residues. The germline CDR1 and CDR2 sequences are SGHTA and FQGNSA. The V gene lost 3 bases and the J gene lost 6 bases, with 12 bases spanning the gap. The CDR3 DNA reads TGTGCCAGCAGCTTTAGCCGCAACTCTAATTCACCCCTCCACTTT. Protein sequence: CASSFSRNSNSPLHF.

The chain uses TRBV27 and TRBJ2-2; 10 bases agree with TRBD1. This CDR3 is built from 17 residues. CDR1 is MNHEY and CDR2 is SMNVEV in the germline V gene (reference sequence). V trimming: 6 bases; J trimming: 4 bases; junction bases outside the gene matches: 11. As DNA, the CDR3 is TGTGCCAGCAGACCGGGACAGGGGAAAGGGATCACCGGGGAGCTGTTTTTT. Amino acids: CASRPGQGKGITGELFF.

This sequence joins TRBV18 and TRBJ2-3, with D maybe TRBD2 (7 bases). Germline V gene data show CDR1 as KGHSH and CDR2 as LQKENI. This CDR3 is 16 amino acids long. V lost 6 bases and J 7 bases, leaving 23 bases between the germline ends. The chain's CDR3 is CASSRRTSEGGNTQYF. CDR3 DNA sequence: TGTGCCAGCTCGCGAAGGACTAGTGAGGGGGGAAATACGCAGTATTTT.

The chain has TRBV4-1 and TRBJ2-7; D is uncertain. The germline CDR1 and CDR2 sequences are MGHRA and YSYEKL. V was cut by 0 bases and J by 3 bases, with 9 bases left in between. The CDR3 sequence is 14 residues long. The CDR3 DNA reads as TGCGCCAGCAGCCAAGATAACGGCTACTACGAGCAGTACTTC. This translates into CASSQDNGYYEQYF.